A selection of T cell receptor beta chains follows, all from one sample in a study of T-cell memory formation after mild COVID-19. TCRdb re-called the 5' RACE reads through MiXCR, storing one row per CDR3 protein. The data show roughly 130,000 distinct CDR3 sequences, with over 15% seen just once and roughly 5.2% held by the top ten. The sample was PBMCs or a T cell subset sorted from them (not recorded which). All receptors derive from a man between 18 and 29 years old who had mild COVID-19 (a few samples of this study predate the infection). Cell type and time point are not known. Each CDR3 is given without its conserved first and last residue. Fields, in order: V gene, J gene, CDR3 protein.

v_call: TRBV5-1; j_call: TRBJ1-2; cdr3_aa: ASSLEAGSYGYT
v_call: TRBV5-1; j_call: TRBJ1-1; cdr3_aa: ASSPGLDTEAF
v_call: TRBV6-2/TRBV6-3; j_call: TRBJ1-5; cdr3_aa: ASSPDRGQPQH
v_call: TRBV12-3/TRBV12-4; j_call: TRBJ2-3; cdr3_aa: ASTGGLSTDTQY
v_call: TRBV7-9; j_call: TRBJ2-5; cdr3_aa: ASSLFEDLWTQY
v_call: TRBV7-2; j_call: TRBJ2-1; cdr3_aa: ASSWGIGQF
v_call: TRBV9; j_call: TRBJ2-3; cdr3_aa: ASSVERWASDTQY
v_call: TRBV5-6; j_call: TRBJ1-1; cdr3_aa: ASSLVGTGGAEAF
v_call: TRBV6-5; j_call: TRBJ1-3; cdr3_aa: ASSYSTTGSSGNTIY
v_call: TRBV7-2; j_call: TRBJ2-1; cdr3_aa: ASSLAVAGGDSYNEQF
v_call: TRBV3-1; j_call: TRBJ1-6; cdr3_aa: ASSQGAQVGNSPLH
v_call: TRBV7-8; j_call: TRBJ2-5; cdr3_aa: ASSLGRDVWARKETQY
v_call: TRBV11-2; j_call: TRBJ2-3; cdr3_aa: ASSQVGDQLRGTQY
v_call: TRBV6-2/TRBV6-3; j_call: TRBJ2-5; cdr3_aa: ATLPRLYQETQY
v_call: TRBV10-2; j_call: TRBJ2-7; cdr3_aa: ASSEKGEYEQY
v_call: TRBV5-6; j_call: TRBJ2-1; cdr3_aa: ASSFSQVQF
v_call: TRBV12-3/TRBV12-4; j_call: TRBJ2-3; cdr3_aa: ASSLGTSAGSRTDTLY
v_call: TRBV6-5; j_call: TRBJ2-1; cdr3_aa: ASRRGPDGEQF
v_call: TRBV6-6; j_call: TRBJ1-1; cdr3_aa: ASSYDLGGGDTEAF
v_call: TRBV18; j_call: TRBJ2-5; cdr3_aa: ASSPRFQGGRETQY
v_call: TRBV20-1; j_call: TRBJ1-4; cdr3_aa: SARDWEPEKLF
v_call: TRBV28; j_call: TRBJ2-6; cdr3_aa: ASSLRTGPSGANVLT
v_call: TRBV7-2; j_call: TRBJ1-3; cdr3_aa: ASSLVWGPGNTIY
v_call: TRBV12-3/TRBV12-4; j_call: TRBJ1-2; cdr3_aa: ASSPRRVGANYGYT
v_call: TRBV24-1; j_call: TRBJ2-3; cdr3_aa: ATSDSSGGTSRITDTQY
v_call: TRBV5-1; j_call: TRBJ2-1; cdr3_aa: ASSFLRSGGSYNEQF
v_call: TRBV5-6; j_call: TRBJ1-5; cdr3_aa: ASSIGRTGAQH